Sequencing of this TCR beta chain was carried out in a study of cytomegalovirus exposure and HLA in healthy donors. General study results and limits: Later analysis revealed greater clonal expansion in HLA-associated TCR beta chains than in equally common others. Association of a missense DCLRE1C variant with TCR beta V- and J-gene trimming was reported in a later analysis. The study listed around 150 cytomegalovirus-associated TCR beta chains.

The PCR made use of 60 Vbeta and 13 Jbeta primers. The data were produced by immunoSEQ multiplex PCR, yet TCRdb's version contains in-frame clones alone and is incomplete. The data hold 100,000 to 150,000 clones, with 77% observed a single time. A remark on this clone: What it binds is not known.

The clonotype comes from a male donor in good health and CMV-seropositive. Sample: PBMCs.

CDR3 DNA: TGTGCCAGCAGCTCAAACCTCCAGGGGGCGACTAATGAAAAACTGTTTTTT. Amino acids: CASSSNLQGATNEKLFF. This sequence joins TRBV7-8 and TRBJ1-4, with TRBD1 matching 8 bases. CDR1 is SGHVS and CDR2 is FQNEAQ in the germline V gene. The ends lost 4 bases at V and 2 bases at J; junction bases unmatched: 9. This CDR3 contains 17 residues.